The T cell receptor beta chain described here comes from a study of PD-1 blockade in classical Hodgkin lymphoma. Points from the study as a whole: CD4+ but not CD8+ TCR diversity rose significantly by C4D1. Complete responders started with a diversity level that resembled newly diagnosed patients at baseline. Reported baseline diversity: healthy donors highest, relapsed/refractory patients lowest.

Clones were read by immunoSEQ multiplex PCR, and TCRdb kept only the in-frame ones, dropping some. The sample has approximately 32,000 clones, approximately 80% seen once. Note on this clone: Its antigen is unidentified.

After autologous stem cell transplantation all patients relapsed, and prior brentuximab vedotin exposure differed between cohorts. Germline-derived CDR1 and CDR2 are KGHSH and LQKENI. This CDR3 spans 13 amino acids. V was cut by 8 bases and J by 1 base, with 11 bases left in between. The specimen comprised peripheral blood mononuclear cells (PBMCs), sampled at baseline. The J gene is TRBJ1-1, the V gene TRBV18; D is possibly TRBD1 (6 bases). The TCR originated in a human donor with classical Hodgkin lymphoma. The CDR3 bases are TGTGCCAGCGGACAAGGGGGGAACACTGAAGCTTTCTTT. Its translation: CASGQGGNTEAFF.